This section outlines one T cell receptor beta chain sequence together with its context. The antigen remains undetermined. The data were taken from a study of T cell repertoires in cytomegalovirus infection. As for the study in general: Public TCR beta signatures indicated both CMV infection and matching HLA type. Study results and caveats: Clonotype analysis showed dominance of the ex vivo response by HLA-C-restricted CMV-specific TCR beta clonotypes. Cumulative public TCR beta family frequency identified carriers of CMV plus the relevant HLA.

One entry per CDR3 protein results from TCRdb running MiXCR on the reads. The table lists 150,000 to 200,000 distinct CDR3 sequences, 17% of them singletons, with 25% in the top ten. V lost 1 base and J lost 10, with 13 bases in between. CDR3 length: 13 residues. Germline V gives CDR1 SGHTA, CDR2 FQGNSA. The chain carries TRBV7-2 and TRBJ1-1; D may be TRBD1 (5 bases). Specimen: CD8+ T cells from PBMCs. The clonotype was recovered from a human donor in good health (CMV status not recorded). Some clones in this sample may be carry-over from other donors' samples. The CDR3 DNA reads as TGTGCCAGCAGCTTAGATTCTGCAGGGACAGCTTTCTTT. This encodes CASSLDSAGTAFF.